This T cell receptor (beta chain) comes out of a study of cytomegalovirus exposure and HLA in healthy donors. Looking at the study overall: Among the roughly 400 genotyped donors, over 70% were placed in the Caucasian-associated ancestry cluster.

Concerning this clone itself: Its antigen is undetermined.

Study observations and caveats: The study reported that TCR beta sequences accurately predicted HLA-A and HLA-B alleles in most subjects.

60 Vbeta and 13 Jbeta primers were used in PCR. TCRdb's copy holds only in-frame clones and misses some; the assay was immunoSEQ multiplex PCR. This sample has about 130,000 clones; around 73% occur once, and the top ten carry about 2.6%. V shed 3 bases and J 0 bases; nucleotides not matched to a gene: 3. CDR3 length: 15 residues. Germline assignment: CDR1 MNHEY and CDR2 SMNVEV (reference sequence). Every donor was a healthy person donating bone marrow. The chain links TRBV27 to TRBJ2-3; 7 nucleotides agree with TRBD2. The receptor was isolated from a human donor in good health. Sample: PBMCs. CDR3 nucleotide sequence: TGTGCCAGCAGTTTGTCTAGCGGTAGCACAGATACGCAGTATTTT. This sequence encodes CASSLSSGSTDTQYF.